This T cell receptor (beta chain) is from a study of T cells expressing NK-cell markers. Using the 5' RACE reads, TCRdb records one entry per CDR3 protein without DNA. Recorded for this sample: about half a million distinct CDR3 sequences. This CDR3 spans 13 amino acids. Germline V gene data show CDR1 as ENHRY and CDR2 as SYGVKD. The chain carries TRBV10-3 and TRBJ2-1. The sequence was collected from a woman between 45 and 65 years old in good health. The sample taken for sequencing was blood T cells: a sorted CD56 or NKG2C T cell subset, CD4+ or CD8+ T cells, or bulk PBMC T cells (not recorded which). This chain's CDR3 is CAINRAANNEQFF.